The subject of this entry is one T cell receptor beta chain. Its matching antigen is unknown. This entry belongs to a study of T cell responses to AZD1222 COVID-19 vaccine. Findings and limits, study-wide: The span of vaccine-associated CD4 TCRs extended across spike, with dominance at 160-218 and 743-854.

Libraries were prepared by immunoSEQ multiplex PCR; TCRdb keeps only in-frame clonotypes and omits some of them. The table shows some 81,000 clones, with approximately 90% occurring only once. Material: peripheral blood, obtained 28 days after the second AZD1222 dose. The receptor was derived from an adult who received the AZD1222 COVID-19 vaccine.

CDR3 coding DNA: TGTGCCAGCAGCTTAGGTAACAGAGGTTCTCATTCACCCCTCCACTTT. Amino acids: CASSLGNRGSHSPLHF. The chain combines TRBV7-6 with TRBJ1-6; D gene unclear. V lost 1 base to trimming and J lost 8 bases, with 15 bases between them. The CDR3 sequence is 16 residues long. From germline, CDR1 is SGHVS and CDR2 FNYEAQ.